The clone carrying this T cell receptor beta chain was seen at least ten times. Its target is unknown. This CDR3 contains 15 residues. Trimming pared 7 bases from V and 5 bases from J, leaving 20 bases between. The data are from a study of T cell repertoires in cytomegalovirus infection. Study overall: CMV infection plus the matching HLA type was flagged by public TCR beta signatures. Study results and limitations: There were carriers of CMV plus the relevant HLA, and cumulative public TCR beta family frequency identified them. Clonotype analysis showed dominance of the ex vivo response by HLA-C-restricted CMV-specific TCR beta clonotypes.

MiXCR, run by TCRdb on the reads, gives a single entry per CDR3 protein. The sample has fewer than 400,000 distinct CDR3 sequences; over 15% are singletons. The sample taken for sequencing was PBMCs. This chain connects TRBV12-3 or TRBV12-4 to TRBJ2-5, with a weak D call TRBD1 (6 bases). This receptor was taken from a human donor in good health (CMV status not recorded). Some clones in this sample may be carry-over from other donors' samples. CDR3 nucleotide sequence: TGTGCCAGCACGACTTCCACTGCCCAGGGGGAGACCCAGTACTTC. Amino acid sequence: CASTTSTAQGETQYF.